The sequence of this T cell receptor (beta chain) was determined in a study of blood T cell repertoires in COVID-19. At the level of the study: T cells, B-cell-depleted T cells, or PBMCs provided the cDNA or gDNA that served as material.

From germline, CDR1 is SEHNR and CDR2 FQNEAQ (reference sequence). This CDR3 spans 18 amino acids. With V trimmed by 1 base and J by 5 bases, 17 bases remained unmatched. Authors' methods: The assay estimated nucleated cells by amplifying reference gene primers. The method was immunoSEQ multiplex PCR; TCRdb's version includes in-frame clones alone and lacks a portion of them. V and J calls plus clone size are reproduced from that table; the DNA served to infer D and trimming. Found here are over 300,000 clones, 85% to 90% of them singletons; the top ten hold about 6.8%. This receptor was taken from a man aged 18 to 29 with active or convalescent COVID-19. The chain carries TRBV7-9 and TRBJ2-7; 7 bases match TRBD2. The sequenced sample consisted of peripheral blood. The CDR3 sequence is CASSLDWGAGDYTHEQYF. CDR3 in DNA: TGTGCCAGCAGCTTAGACTGGGGTGCGGGGGACTACACCCACGAGCAGTACTTC.